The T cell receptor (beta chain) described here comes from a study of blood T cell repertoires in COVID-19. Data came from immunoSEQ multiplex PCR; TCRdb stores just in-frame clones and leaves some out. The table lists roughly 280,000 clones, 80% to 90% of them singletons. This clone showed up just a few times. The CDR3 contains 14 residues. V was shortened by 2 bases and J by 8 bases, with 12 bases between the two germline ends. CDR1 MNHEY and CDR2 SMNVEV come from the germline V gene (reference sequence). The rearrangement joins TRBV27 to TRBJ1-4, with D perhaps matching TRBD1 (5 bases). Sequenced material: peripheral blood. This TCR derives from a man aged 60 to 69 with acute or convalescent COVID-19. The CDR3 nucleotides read TGTGCCAGCAGTTTAGACGGGCGGGGGGAAAAACTGTTTTTT. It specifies CASSLDGRGEKLFF.